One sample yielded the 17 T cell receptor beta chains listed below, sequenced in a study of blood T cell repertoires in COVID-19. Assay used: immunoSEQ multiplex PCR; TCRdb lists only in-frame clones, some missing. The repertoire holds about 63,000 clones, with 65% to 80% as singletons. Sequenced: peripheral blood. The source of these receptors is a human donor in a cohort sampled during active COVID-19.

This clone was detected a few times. The CDR3 spells CASSLTNAETQYF. The CDR3 bases are TGTGCCAGCAGCCTGACTAATGCGGAGACCCAGTACTTC. This chain uses TRBV7-3 with TRBJ2-5; possible D gene TRBD2, 5 bases. CDR1 is SGHTA and CDR2 is FQGTGA in the germline V gene. This CDR3 is 13 amino acids long. V lost 5 bases to trimming and J lost 5 bases, with 12 bases between them.

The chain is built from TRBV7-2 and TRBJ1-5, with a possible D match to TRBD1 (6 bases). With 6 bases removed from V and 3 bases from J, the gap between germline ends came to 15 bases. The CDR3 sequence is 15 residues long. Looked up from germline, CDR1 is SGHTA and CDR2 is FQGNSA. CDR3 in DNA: TGTGCCAGCAGAAGTAACAGGGATTTCAATCAGCCCCAGCATTTT. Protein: CASRSNRDFNQPQHF.

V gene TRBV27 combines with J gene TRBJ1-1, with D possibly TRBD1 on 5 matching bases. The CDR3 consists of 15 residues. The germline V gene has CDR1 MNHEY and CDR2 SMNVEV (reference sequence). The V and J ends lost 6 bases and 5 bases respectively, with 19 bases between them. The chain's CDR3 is CASRVQGRGGTEAFF. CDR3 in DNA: TGTGCCAGCAGAGTGCAGGGTAGGGGTGGGACTGAAGCTTTCTTT.

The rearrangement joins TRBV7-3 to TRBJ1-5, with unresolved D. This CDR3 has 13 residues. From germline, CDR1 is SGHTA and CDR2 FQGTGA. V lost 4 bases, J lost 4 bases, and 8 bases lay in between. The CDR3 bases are TGTGCCAGCAGCTCCCAGGCAAATCAGCCCCAGCATTTT. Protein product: CASSSQANQPQHF.

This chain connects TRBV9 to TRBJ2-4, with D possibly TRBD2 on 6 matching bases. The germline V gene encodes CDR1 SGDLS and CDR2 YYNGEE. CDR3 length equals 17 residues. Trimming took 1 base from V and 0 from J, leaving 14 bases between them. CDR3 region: CASSVTGSGGAKNIQYF. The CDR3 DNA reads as TGTGCCAGCAGCGTAACCGGATCCGGGGGAGCCAAAAACATTCAGTACTTC.

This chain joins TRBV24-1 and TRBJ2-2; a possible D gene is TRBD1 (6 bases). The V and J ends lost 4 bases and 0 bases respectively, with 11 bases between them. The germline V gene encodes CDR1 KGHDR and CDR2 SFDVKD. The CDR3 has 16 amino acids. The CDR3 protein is CATSEIDRPNTGELFF. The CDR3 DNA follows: TGTGCCACCAGTGAGATTGACAGGCCGAACACCGGGGAGCTGTTTTTT.

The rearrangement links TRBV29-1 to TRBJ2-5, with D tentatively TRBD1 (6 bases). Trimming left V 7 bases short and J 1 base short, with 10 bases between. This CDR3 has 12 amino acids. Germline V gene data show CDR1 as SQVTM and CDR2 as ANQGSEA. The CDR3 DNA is TGCAGCGCATTGGGGGCCCAAGAGACCCAGTACTTC. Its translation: CSALGAQETQYF.

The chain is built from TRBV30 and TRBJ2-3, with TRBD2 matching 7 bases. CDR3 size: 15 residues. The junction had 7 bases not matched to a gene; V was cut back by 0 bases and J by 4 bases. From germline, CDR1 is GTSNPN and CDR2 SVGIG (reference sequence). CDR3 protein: CAWSVDAGASDTQYF. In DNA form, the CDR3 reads TGTGCCTGGAGTGTCGATGCGGGAGCTTCAGATACGCAGTATTTT.

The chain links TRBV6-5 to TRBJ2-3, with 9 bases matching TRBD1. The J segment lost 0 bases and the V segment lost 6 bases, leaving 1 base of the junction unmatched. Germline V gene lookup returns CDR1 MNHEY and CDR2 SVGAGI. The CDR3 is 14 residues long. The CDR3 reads CASRQGASTDTQYF. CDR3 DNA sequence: TGTGCCAGCAGACAGGGGGCTAGCACAGATACGCAGTATTTT.

As DNA, the CDR3 is TGTGCCAGCAGCTTAGACCGGGGGGAGCAGTACTTC. As protein: CASSLDRGEQYF. The V and J genes are TRBV5-6 and TRBJ2-7; tentative D call: TRBD2 (6 bases). The germline V gene has CDR1 SGHDT and CDR2 YYEEEE. The CDR3 runs to 12 residues. V shed 2 bases and J shed 7 bases, with 10 bases lying between them.

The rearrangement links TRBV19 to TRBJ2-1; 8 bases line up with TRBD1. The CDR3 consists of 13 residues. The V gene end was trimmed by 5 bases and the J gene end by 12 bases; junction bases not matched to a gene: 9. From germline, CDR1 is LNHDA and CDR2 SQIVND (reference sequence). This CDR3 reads CASSASTGGWQFF. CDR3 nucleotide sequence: TGTGCCAGTAGTGCTTCAACAGGGGGGTGGCAGTTCTTC.

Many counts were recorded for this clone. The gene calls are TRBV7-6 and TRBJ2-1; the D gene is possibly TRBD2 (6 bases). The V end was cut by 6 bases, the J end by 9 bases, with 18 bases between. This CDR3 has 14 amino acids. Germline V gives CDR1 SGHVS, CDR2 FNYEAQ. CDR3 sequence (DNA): TGTGCCAGCAGGCAAGGTACGGGAGCGAGTGAGCAGTTCTTC. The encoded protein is CASRQGTGASEQFF. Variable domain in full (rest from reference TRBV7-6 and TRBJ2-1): GAGVSQSPRYKVTKRGQDVALRCDPISGHVSLYWYRQALGQGPEFLTYFNYEAQQDKSGLPNDRFSAERPEGSISTLTIQRTEQRDSAMYRCASRQGTGASEQFFGPGTRLTVL.

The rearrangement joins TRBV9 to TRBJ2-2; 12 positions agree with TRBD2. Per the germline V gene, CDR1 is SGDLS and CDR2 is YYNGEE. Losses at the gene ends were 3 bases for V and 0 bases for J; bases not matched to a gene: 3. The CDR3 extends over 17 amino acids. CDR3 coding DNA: TGTGCCAGCAGCGAGGGACTAGCGGGCTCGAACACCGGGGAGCTGTTTTTT. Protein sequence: CASSEGLAGSNTGELFF.

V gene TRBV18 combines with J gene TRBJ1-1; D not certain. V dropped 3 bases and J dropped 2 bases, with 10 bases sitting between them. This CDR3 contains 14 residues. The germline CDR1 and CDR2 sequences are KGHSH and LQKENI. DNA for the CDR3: TGTGCCAGCTCACCGACGACAAAAAACACTGAAGCTTTCTTT. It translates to CASSPTTKNTEAFF.

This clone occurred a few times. The CDR3 loop reads CASSSRDGGNQPQHF. CDR3 nucleotides: TGTGCCAGTAGTTCTAGAGACGGGGGCAATCAGCCCCAGCATTTT. This rearrangement joins TRBV19 to TRBJ1-5; D ambiguous. CDR3 length: 15 residues. CDR1 and CDR2 (germline): LNHDA, SQIVND (reference sequence). V lost 5 bases, J lost 2 bases, and 13 bases lay in between.

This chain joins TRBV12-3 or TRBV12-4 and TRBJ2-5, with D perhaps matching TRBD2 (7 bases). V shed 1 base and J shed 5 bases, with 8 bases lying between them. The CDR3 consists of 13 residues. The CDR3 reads CASSLGGGETQYF. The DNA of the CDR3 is TGTGCCAGCAGTTTAGGGGGGGGCGAGACCCAGTACTTC.

CDR3 sequence (DNA): TGTGCCAGCAGCCCATCCTGGACTAGCTACGAGCAGTACTTC. This gives the protein CASSPSWTSYEQYF. This chain joins TRBV3-1 (or the pseudogene TRBV3-2) and TRBJ2-7, with 7 bases matching TRBD2. The germline V gene has CDR1 LGHDT and CDR2 YNNKEL (reference sequence). This CDR3 is built from 14 residues. V gave up 4 bases and J gave up 3 bases; unmatched junction bases: 6.